Each of the 20 T cell receptor beta chains below was sequenced from the same sample in a study of T-cell memory formation after mild COVID-19. TCRdb re-derived calls from the 5' RACE reads in MiXCR, one entry per CDR3 protein. This table has about 250,000 distinct CDR3 sequences, around 17% appearing once. Sequenced sample: PBMCs or a T cell subset sorted from them (not recorded which). The receptor set was obtained from a young man who had mild COVID-19 (a few samples of this study predate the infection). Cell type and time point are not known.

This clonotype was counted at least ten times. CDR3 sequence (DNA): TGCGCCAGCAGTCCCACACCATGGGGACCCTGGACAGCCTCCTACGAGCAGTACTTC. Its protein product is CASSPTPWGPWTASYEQYF. This chain uses TRBV23-1 with TRBJ2-7; tentatively, D is TRBD1 (6 bases). TRBV23-1 is reported as an ORF; its role is uncertain. Trimming took off 4 bases at V and 0 bases at J, with 25 bases between the two ends. The CDR3 covers 19 residues.

The genes are TRBV4-2 and TRBJ2-5, with D maybe TRBD2 (6 bases). Between the trimmed V and J ends, which lost 2 bases and 3 bases, there was a span of 22 bases. The CDR3 contains 18 residues. Germline V CDR1 and CDR2: LGHNA, YNFKEQ. In DNA form, the CDR3 reads TGTGCCAGCAGCCAACCCTTAGGGGCGCTGGGACTCGAAGAGACCCAGTACTTC. It encodes CASSQPLGALGLEETQYF.

The table lists this clonotype with a few counts. This chain connects TRBV20-1 to TRBJ2-1, with unresolved D. V was clipped by 5 bases and J by 0 bases, with 2 bases between them. The CDR3 has 11 residues. In germline, CDR1 is DFQATT, CDR2 SNEGSKA (reference sequence). The DNA of the CDR3 is TGCAGTGCTTCCTCCTACAATGAGCAGTTCTTC. Encoded protein: CSASSYNEQFF.

In the case of this clonotype: An end of the junction differs from the germline gene, which may be a read error. V and J are TRBV6-5 and TRBJ1-2, with 11 bases identical to TRBD1. Germline V gene sequence: CDR1 MNHEY, CDR2 SVGAGI. The CDR3 is 14 amino acids. CDR3 protein: CASSYMGQGVGYTF. In nucleotides, the CDR3 is TGTGCCAGCAGTTATATGGGACAGGGGGTTGGCTACACTTTC.

This chain uses TRBV11-3 with TRBJ2-3; D remains unclear. The CDR3 has 16 residues. CDR1 SGHNT and CDR2 YENEEA come from the germline V gene. With 1 base removed from V and 0 bases from J, the gap between germline ends came to 11 bases. CDR3 in DNA: TGTGCCAGCAGCTTAGGGGCGAGTACTAGCACAGATACGCAGTATTTT. Its protein is CASSLGASTSTDTQYF.

This clonotype was observed many times. The V and J genes are TRBV6-1 and TRBJ2-1, with a possible D match to TRBD2 (6 bases). In germline, CDR1 is MNHNS, CDR2 SASEGT. CDR3 length: 16 residues. Between the trimmed V and J ends, which lost 6 bases and 5 bases, there was a span of 20 bases. For the CDR3, the DNA is TGTGCCAGCAGACTCGGGTCGGGACGGGGGAACAATGAGCAGTTCTTC. This gives the protein CASRLGSGRGNNEQFF.

The J gene is TRBJ2-1, the V gene TRBV2; 9 bases are shared with TRBD2. This CDR3 contains 16 residues. V shed 8 bases, J shed 5 bases, and the junction held 13 bases outside the gene matches. The germline V gene encodes CDR1 SNHLY and CDR2 FYNNEI. The CDR3 sequence is CASAALQRGADNEQFF. DNA for the CDR3: TGTGCCAGCGCGGCCCTCCAGCGGGGGGCCGACAATGAGCAGTTCTTC.

About this clonotype itself: A much larger clone lies a single base off, so this may be a read error. The genes are TRBV4-3 and TRBJ1-1, with 7 nucleotides matching TRBD1. The CDR3 runs to 15 residues. Germline values: CDR1 LGHNA, CDR2 YSLEER. In nucleotides, the CDR3 is TGCGCCAGCAGCCTAGGACAGGTCATGAACACTGCAGCTTTCTTT. It translates to CASSLGQVMNTAAFF.

This clonotype was picked up a small number of times. The chain is built from TRBV6-2 or TRBV6-3 and TRBJ2-7; no definite D call. Germline assignment: CDR1 MNHEY and CDR2 SVGEGT. V gave up 4 bases and J gave up 3 bases, with 13 bases separating them. CDR3 size: 14 residues. The CDR3 loop reads CASSFYASNYEQYV. CDR3 DNA sequence: TGTGCCAGCAGTTTTTATGCATCCAACTACGAGCAGTACGTC.

For the CDR3, the DNA is TGTGCCAGCAGTTACTCTCCCGGCAGGTCGGCGGGCTACACCTTC. This codes for CASSYSPGRSAGYTF. V is TRBV6-5 and J is TRBJ1-2; D not certain. Germline V gene lookup returns CDR1 MNHEY and CDR2 SVGAGI. The V and J ends lost 0 bases and 8 bases respectively, with 16 bases between them. The CDR3 runs to 15 residues.

The V and J genes are TRBV28 and TRBJ1-5; TRBD1 might be the D (5 bases). The CDR3 extends over 15 amino acids. Between the trimmed V and J ends, which lost 10 bases and 1 base, there was a span of 17 bases. Germline CDR1 is MDHEN and CDR2 is SYDVKM. The CDR3 coding sequence is TGTGCCACACGCGGGCAGGGTGGGAGCAATCAGCCCCAGCATTTT. Translating gives CATRGQGGSNQPQHF.

This clonotype was found many times. This chain uses TRBV5-4 with TRBJ2-7; a weak D match, TRBD1 (6 bases). Trimming shortened V by 4 bases and J by 3 bases, and 14 bases separated the two germline ends. The CDR3 sequence is 14 residues long. Germline V gene data show CDR1 as SGHNT and CDR2 as YYREEE (reference sequence). Here the CDR3 reads CASSLGLQGYEQYF. The CDR3 DNA sequence: TGTGCCAGCAGCCTGGGCCTACAGGGCTACGAGCAGTACTTC.

This clonotype occurred many times. The chain carries TRBV6-2 or TRBV6-3 and TRBJ2-3; D unresolved. CDR1 is MNHEY and CDR2 is SVGEGT in the germline V gene. Trimming left V 8 bases short and J 0 bases short, with 15 bases between. The length of the CDR3 is 15 residues. The CDR3 sequence: CASGYGQTSTDTQYF. As DNA, the CDR3 is TGTGCCAGCGGCTACGGCCAAACAAGCACAGATACGCAGTATTTT.

This clonotype showed up just a few times. The chain has TRBV28 and TRBJ2-7, with 9 bases aligning to TRBD1. V gave up 6 bases and J gave up 5 bases; unmatched junction bases: 8. This CDR3 spans 14 amino acids. CDR1 is MDHEN and CDR2 is SYDVKM in the germline V gene. The CDR3 spells CASRSGQGSNEQYV. CDR3 nucleotide sequence: TGTGCCAGCAGGTCAGGACAGGGGTCGAACGAGCAGTACGTC.

This clonotype was seen more than once but under ten times. The gene calls are TRBV7-9 and TRBJ2-7; 7 positions agree with TRBD1. This CDR3 is 13 amino acids long. With V trimmed by 5 bases and J by 6 bases, 7 bases remained unmatched. Germline CDR1 SEHNR, CDR2 FQNEAQ (reference sequence). The CDR3 DNA reads as TGTGCCAGCAGCCCGACAGGGCTTCTCGAGCAGTACTTC. It yields the protein CASSPTGLLEQYF.

The genes are TRBV7-9 and TRBJ1-2, with D uncertain. CDR1 is SEHNR, CDR2 FQNEAQ, per germline (reference sequence). The CDR3 contains 13 residues. The V gene lost 1 base and the J gene lost 7 bases, with 10 bases spanning the gap. DNA for the CDR3: TGTGCCAGCAGCTTAGACCTCACGGGTGGCTACACCTTC. It encodes CASSLDLTGGYTF.

This clonotype has at least ten counts. V is TRBV20-1 and J is TRBJ1-4; 8 bases are a match to TRBD1. Trimming at V came to 5 bases and at J to 8 bases, leaving 10 bases not matched to a gene. CDR3 size: 14 residues. Germline lookup yields CDR1 DFQATT and CDR2 SNEGSKA (reference sequence). Here the CDR3 DNA reads TGCAGTGCTTCGCGGACAGGGTCGAGGGAAAAACTGTTTTTT. Its translation: CSASRTGSREKLFF.

The V and J genes are TRBV15 and TRBJ1-5; tentative D call: TRBD1 (6 bases). The V gene lost 1 base and the J gene lost 0 bases, with 7 bases spanning the gap. The CDR3 loop spans 15 amino acids. Germline CDR1 is LNHNV and CDR2 is YYDKDF (reference sequence). In DNA form, the CDR3 reads TGTGCCACCAGCAGAGGAGGGGGTAGCAATCAGCCCCAGCATTTT. This translates into CATSRGGGSNQPQHF.

The V call is TRBV20-1, the J call TRBJ2-1, with D possibly TRBD2 on 7 matching bases. CDR3 length: 13 residues. Germline loops: CDR1 DFQATT, CDR2 SNEGSKA (reference sequence). V lost 3 bases to trimming and J lost 6 bases, with 12 bases between them. CDR3 nucleotides: TGCAGTGCTAGCGGTGGGGGGGCCAATGAGCAGTTCTTC. Protein: CSASGGGANEQFF.

This clonotype occurred a few times. The chain is built from TRBV7-2 and TRBJ1-5; no definite D call. Germline V lookup: CDR1 SGHTA, CDR2 FQGNSA. V was shortened by 5 bases and J by 6 bases, with 11 bases between the two germline ends. CDR3 size: 13 residues. CDR3 sequence (DNA): TGTGCCAGCAGCACGCTCCGGACTCAGCCCCAGCATTTT. It yields the protein CASSTLRTQPQHF.